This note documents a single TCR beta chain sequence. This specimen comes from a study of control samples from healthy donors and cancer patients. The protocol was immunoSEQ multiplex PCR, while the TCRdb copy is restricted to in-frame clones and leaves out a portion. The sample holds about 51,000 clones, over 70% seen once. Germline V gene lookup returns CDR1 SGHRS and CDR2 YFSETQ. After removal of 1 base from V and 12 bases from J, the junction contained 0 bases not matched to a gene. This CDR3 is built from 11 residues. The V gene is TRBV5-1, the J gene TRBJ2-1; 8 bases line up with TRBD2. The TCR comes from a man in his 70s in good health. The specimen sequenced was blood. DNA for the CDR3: TGCGCCAGCAGCTTGAGCGGGGGGCAGTTCTTC. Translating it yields CASSLSGGQFF.